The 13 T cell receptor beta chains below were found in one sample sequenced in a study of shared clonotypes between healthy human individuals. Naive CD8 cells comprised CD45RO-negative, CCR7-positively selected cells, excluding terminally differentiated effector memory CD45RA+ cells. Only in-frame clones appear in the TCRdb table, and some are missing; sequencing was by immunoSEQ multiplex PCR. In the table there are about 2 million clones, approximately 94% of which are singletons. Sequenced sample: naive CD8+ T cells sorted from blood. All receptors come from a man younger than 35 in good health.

The CDR3 nucleotides read TGCAGCCCATGGAGGTCAGCTTCGGACACTGAAGCTTTCTTT. Translation: CSPWRSASDTEAFF. V is TRBV29-1 and J is TRBJ1-1; no clear D. The CDR3 spans 14 residues. V lost 8 bases and J 3 bases, leaving 19 bases between the germline ends. CDR1 is SQVTM, CDR2 ANQGSEA, per germline.

The CDR3 is CASSLAGGPNIQYF. The CDR3 DNA reads TGTGCCAGCAGCTTAGCGGGGGGACCAAACATTCAGTACTTC. The rearrangement uses TRBV7-6 and TRBJ2-4; the D gene is possibly TRBD2 (6 bases). CDR3 length: 14 amino acids. V was shortened by 0 bases and J by 6 bases, with 9 bases between the two germline ends. Looked up from germline, CDR1 is SGHVS and CDR2 is FNYEAQ.

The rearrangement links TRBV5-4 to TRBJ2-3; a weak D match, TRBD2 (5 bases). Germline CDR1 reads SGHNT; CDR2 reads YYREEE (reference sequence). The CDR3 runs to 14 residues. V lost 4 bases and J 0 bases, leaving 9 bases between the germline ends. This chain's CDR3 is CASSAPGSTDTQYF. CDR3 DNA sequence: TGTGCCAGCAGCGCCCCGGGGAGCACAGATACGCAGTATTTT.

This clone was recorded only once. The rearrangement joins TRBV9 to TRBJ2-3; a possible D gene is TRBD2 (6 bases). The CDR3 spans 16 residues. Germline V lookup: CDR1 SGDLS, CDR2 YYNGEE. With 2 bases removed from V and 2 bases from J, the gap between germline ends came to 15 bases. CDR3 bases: TGTGCCAGCAGCGTCAACCGGGACTCACCCACAGATACGCAGTATTTT. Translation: CASSVNRDSPTDTQYF. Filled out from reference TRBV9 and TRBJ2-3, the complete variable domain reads DSGVTQTPKHLITATGQRVTLRCSPRSGDLSVYWYQQSLDQGLQFLIQYYNGEERAKGNILERFSAQQFPDLHSELNLSSLELGDSALYFCASSVNRDSPTDTQYFGPGTRLTVL.

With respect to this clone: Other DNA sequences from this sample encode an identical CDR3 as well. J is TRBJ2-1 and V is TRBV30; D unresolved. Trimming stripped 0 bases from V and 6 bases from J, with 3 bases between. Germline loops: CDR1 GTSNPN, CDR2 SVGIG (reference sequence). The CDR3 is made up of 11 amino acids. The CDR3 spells CAWSVGNEQFF. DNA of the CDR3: TGTGCCTGGAGTGTAGGCAATGAGCAGTTCTTC.

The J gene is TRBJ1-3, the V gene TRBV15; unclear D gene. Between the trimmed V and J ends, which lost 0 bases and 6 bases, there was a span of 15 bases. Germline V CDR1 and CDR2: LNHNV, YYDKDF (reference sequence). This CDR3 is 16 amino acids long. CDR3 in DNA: TGTGCCACCAGCAGAGATAGCGTTTTACTTACAAACACCATATATTTT. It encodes CATSRDSVLLTNTIYF.

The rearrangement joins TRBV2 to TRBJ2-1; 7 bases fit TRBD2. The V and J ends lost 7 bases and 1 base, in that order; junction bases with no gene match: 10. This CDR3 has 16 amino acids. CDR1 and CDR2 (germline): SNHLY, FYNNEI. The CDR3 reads CASMDAPSGSYNEQFF. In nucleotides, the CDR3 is TGTGCCAGCATGGACGCTCCTAGCGGTTCCTACAATGAGCAGTTCTTC. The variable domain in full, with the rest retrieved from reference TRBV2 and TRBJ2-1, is EPEVTQTPSHQVTQMGQEVILRCVPISNHLYFYWYRQILGQKVEFLVSFYNNEISEKSEIFDDQFSVERPDGSNFTLKIRSTKLEDSAMYFCASMDAPSGSYNEQFFGPGTRLTVL.

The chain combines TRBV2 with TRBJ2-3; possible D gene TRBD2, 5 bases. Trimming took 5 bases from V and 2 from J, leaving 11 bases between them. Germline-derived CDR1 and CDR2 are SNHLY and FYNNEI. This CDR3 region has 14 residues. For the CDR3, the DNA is TGTGCCAGCAGTAGGTGGGAGAACACAGATACGCAGTATTTT. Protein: CASSRWENTDTQYF.

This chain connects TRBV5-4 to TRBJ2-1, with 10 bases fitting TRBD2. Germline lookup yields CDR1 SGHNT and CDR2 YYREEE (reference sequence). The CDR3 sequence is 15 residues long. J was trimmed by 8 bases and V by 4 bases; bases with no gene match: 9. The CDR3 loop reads CASSPWASGGDEQFF. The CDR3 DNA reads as TGTGCCAGCAGCCCTTGGGCTAGCGGGGGAGATGAGCAGTTCTTC. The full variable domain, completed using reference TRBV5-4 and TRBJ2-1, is ETGVTQSPTHLIKTRGQQVTLRCSSQSGHNTVSWYQQALGQGPQFIFQYYREEENGRGNFPPRFSGLQFPNYSSELNVNALELDDSALYLCASSPWASGGDEQFFGPGTRLTVL.

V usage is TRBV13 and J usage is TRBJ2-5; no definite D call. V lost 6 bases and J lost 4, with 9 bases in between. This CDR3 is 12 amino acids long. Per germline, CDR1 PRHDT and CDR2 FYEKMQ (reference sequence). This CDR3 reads CASSQGSETQYF. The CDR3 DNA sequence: TGTGCCAGCAGTCAAGGGTCAGAGACCCAGTACTTC. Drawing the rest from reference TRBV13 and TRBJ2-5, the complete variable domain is AAGVIQSPRHLIKEKRETATLKCYPIPRHDTVYWYQQGPGQDPQFLISFYEKMQSDKGSIPDRFSAQQFSDYHSELNMSSLELGDSALYFCASSQGSETQYFGPGTRLLVL.

CDR3 region: CASSVGGGTIYF. CDR3 DNA sequence: TGTGCCAGCAGCGTAGGGGGGGGCACCATATATTTT. This rearrangement joins TRBV9 to TRBJ1-3, with D tentatively TRBD1 (5 bases). V was cut by 0 bases and J by 9 bases, with 7 bases left in between. Germline V gene data show CDR1 as SGDLS and CDR2 as YYNGEE. The CDR3 spans 12 residues.

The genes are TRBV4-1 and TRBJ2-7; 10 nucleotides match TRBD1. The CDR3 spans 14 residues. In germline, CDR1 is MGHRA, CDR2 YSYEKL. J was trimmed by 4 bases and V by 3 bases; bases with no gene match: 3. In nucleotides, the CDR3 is TGCGCCAGCAGCCAGGACAGGGGGGAATACGAGCAGTACTTC. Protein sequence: CASSQDRGEYEQYF.

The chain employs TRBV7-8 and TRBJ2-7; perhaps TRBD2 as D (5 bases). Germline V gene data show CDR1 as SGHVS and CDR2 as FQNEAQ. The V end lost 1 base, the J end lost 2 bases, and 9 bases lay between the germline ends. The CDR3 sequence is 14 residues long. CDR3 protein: CASSLVPLAYEQYF. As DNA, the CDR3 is TGTGCCAGCAGCTTAGTTCCACTAGCCTACGAGCAGTACTTC.